One sample yielded the 24 T cell receptor beta chains listed below, sequenced in a study of OX40 agonist ivuxolimab in advanced cancers. The protocol was immunoSEQ multiplex PCR, while the TCRdb copy is restricted to in-frame clones and leaves out a portion. The sample has 70,000 to 85,000 clones, 84% seen once. Sequences were derived from CD4+ or CD8+ T cells sorted from blood, sampled in a trial of the OX40 agonist ivuxolimab. Every receptor here comes from an adult with an advanced solid tumor such as melanoma, head and neck, liver or kidney cancer.

The rearrangement links TRBV6-4 to TRBJ2-1; no clear D gene. Germline CDR1 reads MRHNA; CDR2 reads SNTAGT. This CDR3 spans 16 amino acids. V was cut by 8 bases and J by 0 bases, with 17 bases left in between. The CDR3 sequence is CASRAYPGGSYNEQFF. The CDR3 nucleotides are TGTGCCAGCCGGGCCTATCCGGGTGGCTCCTACAATGAGCAGTTCTTC.

The rearrangement joins TRBV18 to TRBJ1-6; D might be TRBD1 (5 bases). V was clipped by 5 bases and J by 6 bases, with 8 bases between them. CDR1 and CDR2 from the germline V gene are KGHSH and LQKENI. CDR3 length equals 13 residues. Here the CDR3 DNA reads TGTGCCAGCTCAGCGGGACTTAATTCACCCCTCCACTTT. Its translation: CASSAGLNSPLHF.

V gene TRBV5-4 combines with J gene TRBJ2-2, with D perhaps TRBD1 or TRBD2 (5 bases each). The CDR3 is made up of 16 amino acids. Between the trimmed V and J ends, which lost 6 bases and 0 bases, there was a span of 15 bases. CDR1 and CDR2 from the germline V gene are SGHNT and YYREEE (reference sequence). The CDR3 protein is CASTRWGRTNTGELFF. In DNA form, the CDR3 reads TGTGCCAGCACCCGTTGGGGACGTACGAACACCGGGGAGCTGTTTTTT. The whole variable domain, filled in from reference TRBV5-4 and TRBJ2-2, reads ETGVTQSPTHLIKTRGQQVTLRCSSQSGHNTVSWYQQALGQGPQFIFQYYREEENGRGNFPPRFSGLQFPNYSSELNVNALELDDSALYLCASTRWGRTNTGELFFGEGSRLTVL.

In this sample, this clone turned up a few times. This rearrangement joins TRBV2 to TRBJ1-2, with TRBD1 identical over 7 bases. This CDR3 is built from 13 residues. CDR1 is SNHLY, CDR2 FYNNEI, per germline. The trim removed 4 bases at V and 4 bases at J, leaving 3 bases unmatched. The CDR3 loop is CASSGQGFYGYTF. CDR3 in DNA: TGTGCCAGCAGTGGACAGGGTTTCTATGGCTACACCTTC.

This clone occurred once. The chain is built from TRBV6-5 and TRBJ2-7; 8 nucleotides align to TRBD1. The germline V gene has CDR1 MNHEY and CDR2 SVGAGI. Trimming took 6 bases from V and 0 from J; bases not matched to a gene: 7. The CDR3 sequence is 15 residues long. CDR3 region: CASSHRDRFSYEQYF. CDR3 in DNA: TGTGCCAGCAGCCACCGGGACAGGTTCTCCTACGAGCAGTACTTC.

This rearrangement joins TRBV6-1 to TRBJ2-7; D uncertain. The CDR3 is made up of 11 amino acids. The V gene's germline CDR1 is MNHNS and CDR2 SASEGT. V lost 4 bases, J lost 6 bases, and 7 bases lay in between. CDR3 in amino acids: CASSGSLEQYF. The CDR3 DNA follows: TGTGCCAGCAGTGGGTCTCTCGAGCAGTACTTC.

CDR3 in DNA: TGTGCCAGCAGCGCCCACGGGGCCCCCGGGATAGGGTCACCCCTCCACTTT. This gives the protein CASSAHGAPGIGSPLHF. V usage is TRBV9 and J usage is TRBJ1-6, with D tentatively TRBD1 (5 bases). V lost 3 bases to trimming and J lost 10 bases, with 23 bases between them. Germline V gene data show CDR1 as SGDLS and CDR2 as YYNGEE. There are 17 residues in the CDR3.

This sequence joins TRBV5-4 and TRBJ2-2; D is perhaps TRBD1 (6 bases). The CDR3 totals 14 residues. Germline V gene sequence: CDR1 SGHNT, CDR2 YYREEE (reference sequence). V was cut by 4 bases and J by 4 bases, with 11 bases left in between. The CDR3 nucleotides are TGTGCCAGCAGCGTACAGGGATCCACCGGGGAGCTGTTTTTT. Protein product: CASSVQGSTGELFF.

CDR3 in amino acids: CASQPPDRDKNIQYF. CDR3 in DNA: TGCGCCAGCCAACCACCCGACAGGGACAAAAACATTCAGTACTTC. This rearrangement joins TRBV10-1 to TRBJ2-4, with 7 positions matching TRBD1. V dropped 8 bases and J dropped 3; count of bases not matched to a gene: 10. CDR1 and CDR2 (germline): WNHNN, SYGVQD (reference sequence). The CDR3 consists of 15 residues.

The chain links TRBV5-5 to TRBJ2-7, with TRBD1 identical over 7 bases. This CDR3 is 13 amino acids long. V lost 6 bases and J lost 7; bases outside the gene matches: 10. Germline V gene sequence: CDR1 SGHKS, CDR2 YYEKEE (reference sequence). The CDR3 coding sequence is TGTGCCAGCATCCGGGGACAGCTGGGAGAGCAGTACTTC. Its translation: CASIRGQLGEQYF.

The rearrangement joins TRBV19 to TRBJ1-5; TRBD1 matches 9 bases. CDR3 size: 19 residues. Germline CDR1 is LNHDA and CDR2 is SQIVND (reference sequence). Trimming removed 5 bases from V and 0 bases from J; junction bases left unmatched: 14. CDR3 sequence reads: CASSGNRGRNPNSNQPQHF. CDR3 sequence (DNA): TGTGCCAGTAGTGGGAACAGGGGGCGAAACCCTAATAGCAATCAGCCCCAGCATTTT.

The chain links TRBV7-8 to TRBJ1-2; 9 bases map to TRBD1. CDR3 length: 16 amino acids. Unmatched junction bases numbered 8, after V lost 1 base and J lost 5 bases. The germline CDR1 and CDR2 sequences are SGHVS and FQNEAQ. CDR3: CASSLGRTGAEYGYTF. The CDR3 DNA is TGTGCCAGCAGCTTAGGACGGACAGGGGCCGAGTATGGCTACACCTTC.

This chain uses TRBV6-5 with TRBJ2-7; the D gene is possibly TRBD2 (6 bases). V was cut by 4 bases and J by 3 bases, with 16 bases left in between. The CDR3 has 15 residues. From germline, CDR1 is MNHEY and CDR2 SVGAGI. The CDR3 coding sequence is TGTGCCAGCAGTTCTCAGGGAGCGGGTCACTACGAGCAGTACTTC. It is translated as CASSSQGAGHYEQYF.

The rearrangement links TRBV18 to TRBJ2-6; 8 nucleotides align to TRBD1. The CDR3 contains 17 residues. V dropped 4 bases and J dropped 0; count of bases not matched to a gene: 5. Germline V CDR1 and CDR2: KGHSH, LQKENI. The CDR3 DNA reads TGTGCCAGCTCACAAGGGACAGGTAGCTCTGGGGCCAACGTCCTGACTTTC. Amino acids: CASSQGTGSSGANVLTF.

The chain couples TRBV5-1 to TRBJ2-7; D is undetermined. Per germline, CDR1 SGHRS and CDR2 YFSETQ. This CDR3 is built from 15 residues. Trimming took off 4 bases at V and 2 bases at J, with 16 bases between the two ends. The DNA for the CDR3 is TGCGCCAGCAGCCCCAACACACTGAAAACCTACGAGCAGTACTTC. Translating it yields CASSPNTLKTYEQYF. Combining the CDR3 with reference TRBV5-1 and TRBJ2-7 gives the whole variable domain KAGVTQTPRYLIKTRGQQVTLSCSPISGHRSVSWYQQTPGQGLQFLFEYFSETQRNKGNFPGRFSGRQFSNSRSEMNVSTLELGDSALYLCASSPNTLKTYEQYFGPGTRLTVT.

This clone has only one observation. This chain joins TRBV9 and TRBJ2-2, with D tentatively TRBD2 (5 bases). Trimming cost V 3 bases and J 4 bases, with 13 bases left between them. This CDR3 region has 15 residues. CDR1 is SGDLS, CDR2 YYNGEE, per germline. The CDR3 nucleotides are TGTGCCAGCAGCGCAAGCGGTAGCAGCACCGGGGAGCTGTTTTTT. Amino acids: CASSASGSSTGELFF.

This sequence joins TRBV18 and TRBJ1-2; possible D gene TRBD1, 6 bases. The V and J ends lost 2 bases and 7 bases respectively, with 20 bases between them. This CDR3 is built from 16 residues. Germline CDR1 KGHSH, CDR2 LQKENI. The CDR3 loop is CASSPGQLGAGSGYTF. DNA for the CDR3: TGTGCCAGCTCACCAGGACAGCTCGGCGCAGGGAGTGGCTACACCTTC.

The J gene is TRBJ2-6, the V gene TRBV7-6, with D unclear. CDR1 is SGHVS and CDR2 is FNYEAQ in the germline V gene. This CDR3 spans 14 amino acids. Trimming cost V 3 bases and J 2 bases, with 5 bases left between them. Written as DNA, the CDR3 is TGTGCCAGCAGCTTGTTTACTGGGGCCAACGTCCTGACTTTC. Translated, it gives CASSLFTGANVLTF.

This clone came up a few times. The chain couples TRBV7-2 to TRBJ1-3; D is undetermined. Germline V lookup: CDR1 SGHTA, CDR2 FQGNSA. The CDR3 is 14 residues long. Between the trimmed V and J ends, which lost 3 bases and 2 bases, there was a span of 8 bases. The CDR3 DNA reads as TGTGCCAGCAGCTTCGGTGACGCTGGAAACACCATATATTTT. It yields the protein CASSFGDAGNTIYF. Using reference TRBV7-2 and TRBJ1-3 for the parts outside the CDR3, the full variable domain is GAGVSQSPSNKVTEKGKDVELRCDPISGHTALYWYRQSLGQGLEFLIYFQGNSAPDKSGLPSDRFSAERTGGSVSTLTIQRTQQEDSAVYLCASSFGDAGNTIYFGEGSWLTVV.

This chain connects TRBV5-4 to TRBJ2-7; D gene uncertain. Trimming left V 5 bases short and J 7 bases short, with 13 bases between. The CDR3 length is 12 residues. CDR1 SGHNT and CDR2 YYREEE come from the germline V gene (reference sequence). CDR3 protein: CASSRTPSEQYF. The CDR3, as DNA: TGTGCCAGCAGTAGGACCCCATCGGAGCAGTACTTC.

The V call is TRBV9, the J call TRBJ2-2; D uncertain. V was pared by 4 bases and J by 3 bases, with 10 bases between. The CDR3 has 14 residues. Looked up from germline, CDR1 is SGDLS and CDR2 is YYNGEE. The CDR3 DNA follows: TGTGCCAGCAGCCGAAACAGCCACACCGGGGAGCTGTTTTTT. Protein: CASSRNSHTGELFF.

This clone was counted a few times. The rearrangement joins TRBV19 to TRBJ2-7; TRBD2 matches 8 bases. The CDR3 totals 14 residues. Looked up from germline, CDR1 is LNHDA and CDR2 is SQIVND (reference sequence). V was pared by 3 bases and J by 7 bases, with 8 bases of the junction left unmatched. In nucleotides, the CDR3 is TGTGCCAGTAGTATCGGGGGGGCTGTCAGGGAGCAGTACTTC. It codes for CASSIGGAVREQYF.

The chain joins TRBV12-5 to TRBJ1-2; D may be TRBD1 (6 bases). Germline lookup yields CDR1 LGHNT and CDR2 FRNRAP. This CDR3 spans 18 amino acids. V was trimmed by 2 bases and J by 3 bases, leaving 22 bases between them. The CDR3 protein is CASGLRPRGGGTDYGYTF. CDR3 in DNA: TGTGCTAGTGGTTTGAGACCACGAGGGGGTGGGACGGACTATGGCTACACCTTC.

J is TRBJ2-7 and V is TRBV9; TRBD1 is a possible D gene (6 bases). CDR1 and CDR2 (germline): SGDLS, YYNGEE. V was trimmed by 4 bases and J by 0 bases, leaving 14 bases between them. The CDR3 consists of 15 residues. CDR3: CASSSHGGPSYEQYF. CDR3 DNA sequence: TGTGCCAGCAGCTCTCATGGGGGCCCCTCCTACGAGCAGTACTTC. Drawing the rest from reference TRBV9 and TRBJ2-7, the complete variable domain is DSGVTQTPKHLITATGQRVTLRCSPRSGDLSVYWYQQSLDQGLQFLIQYYNGEERAKGNILERFSAQQFPDLHSELNLSSLELGDSALYFCASSSHGGPSYEQYFGPGTRLTVT.